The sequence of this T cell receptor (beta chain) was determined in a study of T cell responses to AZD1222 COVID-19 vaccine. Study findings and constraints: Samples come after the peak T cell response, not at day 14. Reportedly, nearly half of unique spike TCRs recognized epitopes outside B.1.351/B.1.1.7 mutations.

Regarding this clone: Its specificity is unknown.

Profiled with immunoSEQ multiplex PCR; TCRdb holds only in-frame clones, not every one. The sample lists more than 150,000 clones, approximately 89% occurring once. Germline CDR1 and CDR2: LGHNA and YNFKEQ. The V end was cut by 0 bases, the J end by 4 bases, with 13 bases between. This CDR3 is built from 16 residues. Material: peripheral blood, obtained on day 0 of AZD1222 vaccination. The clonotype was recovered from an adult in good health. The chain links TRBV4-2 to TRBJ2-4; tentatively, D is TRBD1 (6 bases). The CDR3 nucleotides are TGTGCCAGCAGCCAAGAGGTACAGGGTGGTAAAAACATTCAGTACTTC. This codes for CASSQEVQGGKNIQYF.